This TCR beta chain was captured in a study of T cell clones after liver transplantation. Study details: Timepoints were pre-transplant, pre-withdrawal, and after withdrawal was completed or failed. Study-level results: The donor-reactive repertoire was only partly measurable in a couple of subjects, lacking donor cells. Rather than being deleted, graft donor-reactive T cells may have moved into the graft.

Assay used: immunoSEQ multiplex PCR; TCRdb lists only in-frame clones, some missing. Of fewer than 15,000 clones listed, roughly four fifths are singletons. The CDR3 consists of 14 residues. The germline V gene encodes CDR1 SGHDN and CDR2 FVKESK. V was trimmed by 1 base and J by 9 bases, leaving 10 bases between them. Worth noting for this clone: What it recognizes is unknown.

The starting material was CD8+ T cells from blood, obtained at the 22-month timepoint. The chain recombines TRBV14 with TRBJ1-6; no clear D. The receptor was derived from a human patient who received a liver transplant. The graft donor may have contributed some T cells. As DNA, the CDR3 is TGTGCCAGCAGCCAAGTGGGATACGGTTCACCCCTCCACTTT. Translation: CASSQVGYGSPLHF.